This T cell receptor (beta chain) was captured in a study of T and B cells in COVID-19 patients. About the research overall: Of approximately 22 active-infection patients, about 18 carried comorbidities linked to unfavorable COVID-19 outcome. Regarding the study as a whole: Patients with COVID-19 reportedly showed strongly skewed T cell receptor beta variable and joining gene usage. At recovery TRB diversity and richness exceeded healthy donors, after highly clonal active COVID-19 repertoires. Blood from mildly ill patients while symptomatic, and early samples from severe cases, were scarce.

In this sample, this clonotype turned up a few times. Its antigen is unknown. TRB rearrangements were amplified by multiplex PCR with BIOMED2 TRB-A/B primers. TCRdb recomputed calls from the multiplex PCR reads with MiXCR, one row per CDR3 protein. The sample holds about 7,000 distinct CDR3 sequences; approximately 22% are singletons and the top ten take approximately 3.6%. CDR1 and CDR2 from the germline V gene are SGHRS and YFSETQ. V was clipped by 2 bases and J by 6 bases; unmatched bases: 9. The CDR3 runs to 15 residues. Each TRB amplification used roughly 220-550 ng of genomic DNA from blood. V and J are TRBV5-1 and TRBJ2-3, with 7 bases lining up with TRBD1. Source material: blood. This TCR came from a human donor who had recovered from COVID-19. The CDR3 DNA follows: TGCGCCAGCAGCTTTACAGGGGTTTCGGGGGATACGCAGTATTTT. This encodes CASSFTGVSGDTQYF.